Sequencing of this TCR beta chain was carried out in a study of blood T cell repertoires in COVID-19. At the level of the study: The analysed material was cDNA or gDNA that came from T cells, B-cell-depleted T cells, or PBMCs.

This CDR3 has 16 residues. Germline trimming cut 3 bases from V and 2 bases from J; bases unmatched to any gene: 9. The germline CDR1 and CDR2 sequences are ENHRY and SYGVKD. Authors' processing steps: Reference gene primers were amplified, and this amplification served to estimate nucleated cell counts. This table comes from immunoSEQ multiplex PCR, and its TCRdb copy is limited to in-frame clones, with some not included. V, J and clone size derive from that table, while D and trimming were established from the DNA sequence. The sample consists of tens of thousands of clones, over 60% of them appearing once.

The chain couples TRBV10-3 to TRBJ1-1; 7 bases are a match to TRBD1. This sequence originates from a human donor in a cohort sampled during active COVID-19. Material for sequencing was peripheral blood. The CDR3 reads CAISDRDRRQNTEAFF. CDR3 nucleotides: TGTGCCATCAGTGACCGGGACAGACGACAAAACACTGAAGCTTTCTTT.